This record looks at one T cell receptor (beta chain) sequence and its context. This sample was taken from a study of shared clonotypes between healthy human individuals. Background on the study: Ranging from 18 to 49 in age, donors were a couple of women and three men.

The assay was carried out at the deep level. Each subset's genomic DNA was split evenly across several immunoSEQ plates. The table came from immunoSEQ multiplex PCR; TCRdb's copy has only in-frame clones and leaves some out. In the table there are about 2.1 million clones, 90% to 95% of which are singletons. Naive CD8 cells, CD45RO-negative and positively selected for CCR7, excluded terminally differentiated effector memory CD45RA+ cells. The germline gives CDR1 SGHAT, CDR2 FQNNGV. Trimming cost V 1 base and J 1 base, with 4 bases left between them. This CDR3 comprises 13 residues. The sequence was collected from a man younger than 35 in good health. Some clones in this sample may be carry-over from other donors' samples. The sample taken for sequencing was naive CD8+ T cells from PBMCs. This chain links TRBV11-2 with TRBJ1-1; D not certain. The CDR3 DNA is TGTGCCAGCAGCTTAGGGTGGAACACTGAAGCTTTCTTT. It yields the protein CASSLGWNTEAFF.